This is a list of T cell receptor beta chains from one sample in a study of low-dose radiotherapy and immunotherapy resistance in tumors. TCRdb re-analysed the reads in MiXCR, keeping a single row per CDR3 protein. The data hold around 64,000 distinct CDR3 sequences, with about 25% observed a single time. Sample: PBMCs, taken before treatment. Receptors were obtained from a male donor with rectosigmoid adenocarcinoma. Both conserved end residues are part of each CDR3. The D gene is left open where the match is weak. The size of a clone is reported for some rows only, either as once, few or many, or as a class for expanded clones.

>.|TRBJ1-2|few|TRBV6-1
TGTGCCAGCAGCCCAGGCCCTACCGCGAATGGCTACACCTTC
CASSPGPTANGYTF
>TRBD1|TRBJ2-5|.|TRBV9
TGTGCCAGCAGTGGGACAGGGGGAGCAGAGACCCAGTACTTC
CASSGTGGAETQYF
>TRBD2|TRBJ2-3|.|TRBV2
TGTGCCGGCAAAGCGGGGGTAGCGACAGATACGCAGTATTTT
CAGKAGVATDTQYF
>.|TRBJ1-4|many|TRBV7-2
TGTGCCAGCAGCTTATATAAGGGGGGCGCGACTAATGAAAAACTGTTTTTT
CASSLYKGGATNEKLFF
>TRBD1|TRBJ2-7|once|TRBV5-1
TGCGCCAGCAGCTGGGGACAGGTTTACAATGAGCAGTACTTC
CASSWGQVYNEQYF
>.|TRBJ2-7|once|TRBV5-1
TGCGCCAGCAGCTATTCGGGCCCGTCGAGCTCCTACGAGCAGTACTTC
CASSYSGPSSSYEQYF
>TRBD1|TRBJ1-2|few|TRBV6-8
TGTGCCAGCAGTGATAAGTTCGGCGGGACAGGGAGTTACACCTTC
CASSDKFGGTGSYTF
>.|TRBJ2-5|.|TRBV18
TGTGCCAGCTCAGATGGCCTGTACCAAGAGACCCAGTACTTC
CASSDGLYQETQYF
>.|TRBJ2-1|many|TRBV6-1
TGTGCCAGCAGCCGGGAATCCGGGACTTTTGAGCAGTTCTTC
CASSRESGTFEQFF
>TRBD2|TRBJ2-3|many|TRBV5-1
TGCGCCAGCGGGCCCCGACTAGCAACGGATACGCAGTATTTT
CASGPRLATDTQYF
>TRBD2|TRBJ2-3|many|TRBV2
TGTGCCAGCAGTGACGGGGGACTAGCGGGGGACACGCAGTATTTT
CASSDGGLAGDTQYF
>TRBD1|TRBJ1-5|many|TRBV4-3
TGCGCCAGCAGCCAAGCAACAGGGGGCTCTCAGCCCCAGCATTTT
CASSQATGGSQPQHF
>TRBD1|TRBJ2-7|many|TRBV12-5
TGTGCTAGTGGACCGGGACAGTTTGGGTCCTACGAGCAGTACTTC
CASGPGQFGSYEQYF
>.|TRBJ2-5|.|TRBV10-3
TGTGCCATCAGTAGCGGGAACGGGGGCATGAAGACCCAGTACTTC
CAISSGNGGMKTQYF
>TRBD2|TRBJ2-2|once|TRBV19
TGTGCCAGTAGTGCACGACTAGCAGCGAACACCGGGGAGCTGTTTTTT
CASSARLAANTGELFF
>.|TRBJ2-5|many|TRBV7-8
TGTGCCAGCAGCTTAGCGGAACAAGAGACCCAGTACTTC
CASSLAEQETQYF
>TRBD2|TRBJ2-3|.|TRBV5-1
TGCGCCAGCAGCTTGCTAGCGGGACCTAGCACAGATACGCAGTATTTT
CASSLLAGPSTDTQYF
>.|TRBJ1-2|few|TRBV7-2
TGTGCCAGCAGCTTAGTCAGCCCCCCCTATGGCTACACCTTC
CASSLVSPPYGYTF
>.|TRBJ2-5|many|TRBV12-3/TRBV12-4
TGTGCCAGCAGTTTATGGGGTGGAGAGACCCAGTACTTC
CASSLWGGETQYF
>TRBD2|TRBJ2-3|.|TRBV6-2/TRBV6-3
TGTGCCAGCAGTACCTGGACTAGCGGGAGCACAGATACGCAGTATTTT
CASSTWTSGSTDTQYF
>.|TRBJ2-2|.|TRBV5-1
TGCGCCAGCAGCTTGGAGGGGCCAAACGCGAACACCGGGGAGCTGTTTTTT
CASSLEGPNANTGELFF
>.|TRBJ2-3|many|TRBV28
TGTGCCAGCAGGTTGGGACTGACGGCTAGCACAGATACGCAGTATTTT
CASRLGLTASTDTQYF
>.|TRBJ1-5|few|TRBV19
TGTGCCAGTAGTGATTGGGGGCCGAGCAATCAGCCCCAGCATTTT
CASSDWGPSNQPQHF
>TRBD1|TRBJ2-7|few|TRBV28
TGTGCCAGCACCCCGACAGGGACCCCCTACGAGCAGTACTTC
CASTPTGTPYEQYF
>.|TRBJ2-3|many|TRBV7-3
TGTGCCAGCAGCCCCGAGGACTACACAGATACGCAGTATTTT
CASSPEDYTDTQYF
>TRBD2|TRBJ2-7|.|TRBV4-2
TGTGCCAGCAGCCTCGTCCCTCCGGGACTAGCGGGAGGGGGCCGAGGGGCCTCCTACGAGCAGTACTTC
CASSLVPPGLAGGGRGASYEQYF
>TRBD1|TRBJ2-7|.|TRBV6-2/TRBV6-3
TGTGCCAGCAGCGAGGTGACAGGGAGCCACGAGCAGTACTTC
CASSEVTGSHEQYF
>TRBD2|TRBJ2-7|many|TRBV10-3
TGTGCCATCAGTGAGCGGGGGGCTAGCGGGAGTGACCTCTTGAAGCAGTACTTC
CAISERGASGSDLLKQYF
>.|TRBJ2-1|many|TRBV28
TGTGCCAGCAGTTTGCCAGGTCTCAATGAGCAGTTCTTC
CASSLPGLNEQFF
>TRBD1|TRBJ1-4|many|TRBV20-1
TGCAGTGCTAGAGGTCCGGGACAGGGAAGGAGGACTAATGAAAAACTGTTTTTT
CSARGPGQGRRTNEKLFF
>.|TRBJ2-3|.|TRBV28
TGTGCCAGCAGTTTAATAGCGAGCACAGATACGCAGTATTTT
CASSLIASTDTQYF
>TRBD1|TRBJ2-5|many|TRBV3-1
TGTGCCAGCAGCTACCGGACAGGCCAAGAGACCCAGTACTTC
CASSYRTGQETQYF
>.|TRBJ2-2|many|TRBV4-1
TGCGCCAGCAGCCAAGGTTCCCCTAGGGACCTAAAGGTCGGGGAGCTGTTTTTT
CASSQGSPRDLKVGELFF
>TRBD2|TRBJ2-1|many|TRBV28
TGTGCCAGCAGTGCCTCTAGCGGAAACTCCTACAATGAGCAGTTCTTC
CASSASSGNSYNEQFF
>.|TRBJ2-7|many|TRBV19
TGTGCCAGTAGTAGTCGGGCTCCCTCCTACGAGCAGTACTTC
CASSSRAPSYEQYF
>.|TRBJ2-2|many|TRBV6-2/TRBV6-3
TGTGCCAGCAGCCAAGGACAAGAAACCGGGGAGCTGTTTTTT
CASSQGQETGELFF
>TRBD2|TRBJ2-1|.|TRBV20-1
TGCAGTGCTAGGACTAGCGGGAGCTCCTACAATGAGCAGTTCTTC
CSARTSGSSYNEQFF
>.|TRBJ1-5|many|TRBV7-2
TGTGCCAGCAGCTTAGTCGGGACGGCTAACAATCAGCCCCAGCATTTT
CASSLVGTANNQPQHF
>TRBD2|TRBJ2-2|few|TRBV7-2
TGTGCCAGCAGCTTAAGGGGACTAGAACCCCCCGGGGAGCTGTTTTTT
CASSLRGLEPPGELFF
>.|TRBJ1-6|many|TRBV2
TGTGCCAGCCTGATTTCGGGGGTGAATTCACCCCTCCACTTT
CASLISGVNSPLHF
>.|TRBJ2-2|.|TRBV6-1
TGTGCCAGCATGGGGGCCCCCTCGAACACCGGGGAGCTGTTTTTT
CASMGAPSNTGELFF
>TRBD2|TRBJ2-7|few|TRBV6-1
TGTGCCAGCAGCGAACTGGGACTAGCGAGAGAGCAGTACTTC
CASSELGLAREQYF
>TRBD1|TRBJ1-2|many|TRBV24-1
TGTGCCACCAGTGACCCGGGACAGGGAAGCTATGGCTACACCTTC
CATSDPGQGSYGYTF
>.|TRBJ1-4|few|TRBV28
TGTGCCAGCAGTTTTAGTACCCCGGGTGAAAAACTGTTTTTT
CASSFSTPGEKLFF
>.|TRBJ1-1|few|TRBV5-4
TGTGCCAGCATCCAAGTAGGGGGCACTGAAGCTTTCTTT
CASIQVGGTEAFF
>.|TRBJ1-1|many|TRBV5-1
TGCGCCAGCAGCTTGGTAACCACTAACACTGAAGCTTTCTTT
CASSLVTTNTEAFF
>TRBD1|TRBJ1-2|once|TRBV10-3
TGTGCCATCAGTGATGGGACAGGGGGTTGGGGAACACTTTCTAGCTATGGCTACACCTTC
CAISDGTGGWGTLSSYGYTF
>TRBD1|TRBJ2-2|few|TRBV27
TGTGCCAGCAGGAGATATCCCTACCGACAGGGCGCGAACACCGGGGAGCTGTTTTTT
CASRRYPYRQGANTGELFF
>.|TRBJ2-6|many|TRBV6-5
TGTGCCAGCAGTTACGGAGGAGAAGGCGGGGCCAACGTCCTGACTTTC
CASSYGGEGGANVLTF
>TRBD1|TRBJ1-1|many|TRBV19
TGTGCCAGCACCTCCCGGGACAGGGGGCCTGAAGCTTTCTTT
CASTSRDRGPEAFF
>TRBD1|TRBJ1-1|many|TRBV4-3
TGCGCCAGCAGCCAAGACCCACAGGGGGGGAACACTGAAGCTTTCTTT
CASSQDPQGGNTEAFF
>TRBD2|TRBJ2-7|many|TRBV6-2/TRBV6-3
TGTGCCAGCAGTGACTACGGACTAGTCGAGCAGTACTTC
CASSDYGLVEQYF
>.|TRBJ2-7|many|TRBV6-2/TRBV6-3
TGTGCCAGCAGTTACATAGGGGGGACCTACGAGCAGTACTTC
CASSYIGGTYEQYF
>.|TRBJ2-7|many|TRBV6-2/TRBV6-3
TGTGCCAGCAGCCAGACAGTGCACGAGCAGTACTTC
CASSQTVHEQYF